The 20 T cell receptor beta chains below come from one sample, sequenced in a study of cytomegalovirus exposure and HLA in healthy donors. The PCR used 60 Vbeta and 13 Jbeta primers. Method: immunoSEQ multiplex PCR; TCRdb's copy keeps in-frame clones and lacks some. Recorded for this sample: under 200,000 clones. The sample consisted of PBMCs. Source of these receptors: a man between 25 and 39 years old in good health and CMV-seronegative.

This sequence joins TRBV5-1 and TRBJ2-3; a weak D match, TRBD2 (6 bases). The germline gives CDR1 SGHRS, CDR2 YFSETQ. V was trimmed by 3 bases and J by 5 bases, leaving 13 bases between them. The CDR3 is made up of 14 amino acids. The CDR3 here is CASSSGLLQDTQYF. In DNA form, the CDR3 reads TGCGCCAGCAGCTCCGGACTACTTCAAGATACGCAGTATTTT.

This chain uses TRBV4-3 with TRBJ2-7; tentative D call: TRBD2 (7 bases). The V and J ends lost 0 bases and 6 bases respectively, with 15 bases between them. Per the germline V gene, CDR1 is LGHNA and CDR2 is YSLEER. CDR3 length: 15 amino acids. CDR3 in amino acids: CASSQDTGGPIEQYF. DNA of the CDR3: TGCGCCAGCAGCCAAGATACGGGGGGCCCCATCGAGCAGTACTTC.

The CDR3: CASSLSGGHETQYF. As DNA, the CDR3 is TGTGCCAGCAGCTTAAGCGGGGGTCATGAGACCCAGTACTTC. V gene TRBV7-9 combines with J gene TRBJ2-5; 8 positions agree with TRBD2. The ends lost 2 bases at V and 5 bases at J; junction bases unmatched: 4. Germline V gene sequence: CDR1 SEHNR, CDR2 FQNEAQ (reference sequence). The CDR3 has 14 residues.

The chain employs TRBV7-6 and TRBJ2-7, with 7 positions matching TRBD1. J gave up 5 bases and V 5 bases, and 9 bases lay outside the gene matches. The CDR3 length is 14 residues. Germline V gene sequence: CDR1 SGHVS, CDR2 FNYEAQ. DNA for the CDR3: TGTGCCAGCAGCCCGAGGGGGCGCGTCCACGAGCAGTACTTC. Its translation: CASSPRGRVHEQYF.

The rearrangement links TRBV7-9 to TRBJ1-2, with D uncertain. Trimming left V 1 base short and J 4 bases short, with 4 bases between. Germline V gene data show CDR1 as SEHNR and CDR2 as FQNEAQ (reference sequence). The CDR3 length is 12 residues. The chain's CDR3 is CASSLDSYGYTF. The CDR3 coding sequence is TGTGCCAGCAGCTTAGATAGCTATGGCTACACCTTC.

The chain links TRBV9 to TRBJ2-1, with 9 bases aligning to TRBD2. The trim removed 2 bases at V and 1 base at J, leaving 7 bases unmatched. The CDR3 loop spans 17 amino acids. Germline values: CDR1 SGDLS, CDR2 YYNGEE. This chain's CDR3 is CASSVGREGRSYNEQFF. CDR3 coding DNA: TGTGCCAGCAGCGTCGGGCGGGAGGGCCGTTCCTACAATGAGCAGTTCTTC.

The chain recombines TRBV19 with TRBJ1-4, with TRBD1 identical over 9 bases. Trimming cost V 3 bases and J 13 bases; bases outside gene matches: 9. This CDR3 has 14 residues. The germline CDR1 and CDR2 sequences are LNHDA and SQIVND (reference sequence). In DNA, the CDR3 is TGTGCCAGTAGTATCGGACAGGGGCGCCAAAGACTGTTTTTT. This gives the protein CASSIGQGRQRLFF.

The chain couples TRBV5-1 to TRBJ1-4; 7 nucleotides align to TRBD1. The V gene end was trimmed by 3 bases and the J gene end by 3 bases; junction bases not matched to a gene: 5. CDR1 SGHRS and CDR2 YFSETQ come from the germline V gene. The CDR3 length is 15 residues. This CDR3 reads CASSSQGVANEKLFF. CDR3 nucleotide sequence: TGCGCCAGCAGCTCTCAGGGGGTAGCTAATGAAAAACTGTTTTTT.

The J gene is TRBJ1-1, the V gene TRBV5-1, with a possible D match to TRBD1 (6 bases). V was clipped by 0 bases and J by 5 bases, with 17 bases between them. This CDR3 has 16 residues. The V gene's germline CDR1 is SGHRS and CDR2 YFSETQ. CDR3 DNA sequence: TGCGCCAGCAGCTTGGGGGCAACGGGGGGGCGAACTGAAGCTTTCTTT. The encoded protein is CASSLGATGGRTEAFF.

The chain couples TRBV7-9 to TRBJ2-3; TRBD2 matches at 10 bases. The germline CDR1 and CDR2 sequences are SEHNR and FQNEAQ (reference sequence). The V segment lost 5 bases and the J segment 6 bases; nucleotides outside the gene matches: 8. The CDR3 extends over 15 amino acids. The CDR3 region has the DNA TGTGCCAGCAGCATAACTAGCGGGACTCATGATACGCAGTATTTT. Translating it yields CASSITSGTHDTQYF.

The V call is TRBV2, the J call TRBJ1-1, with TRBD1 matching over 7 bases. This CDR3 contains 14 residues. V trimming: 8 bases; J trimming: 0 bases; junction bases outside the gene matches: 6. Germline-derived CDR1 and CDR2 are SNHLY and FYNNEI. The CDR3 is CASGKGQLNTEAFF. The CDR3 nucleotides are TGTGCCAGCGGAAAGGGACAGCTGAACACTGAAGCTTTCTTT. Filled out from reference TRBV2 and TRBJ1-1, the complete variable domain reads EPEVTQTPSHQVTQMGQEVILRCVPISNHLYFYWYRQILGQKVEFLVSFYNNEISEKSEIFDDQFSVERPDGSNFTLKIRSTKLEDSAMYFCASGKGQLNTEAFFGQGTRLTVV.

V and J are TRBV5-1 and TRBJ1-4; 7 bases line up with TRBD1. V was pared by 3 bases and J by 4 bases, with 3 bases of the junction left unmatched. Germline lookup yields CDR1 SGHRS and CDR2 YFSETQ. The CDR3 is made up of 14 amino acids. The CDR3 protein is CASSSTGNNEKLFF. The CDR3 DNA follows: TGCGCCAGCAGCTCGACAGGGAATAATGAAAAACTGTTTTTT.

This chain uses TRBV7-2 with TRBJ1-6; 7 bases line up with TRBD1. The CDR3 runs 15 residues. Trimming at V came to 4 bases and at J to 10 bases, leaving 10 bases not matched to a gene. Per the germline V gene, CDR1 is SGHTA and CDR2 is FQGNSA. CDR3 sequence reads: CASSSRTGEGSPLHF. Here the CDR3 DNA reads TGTGCCAGCAGCTCCCGAACAGGGGAAGGGTCACCCCTCCACTTT.

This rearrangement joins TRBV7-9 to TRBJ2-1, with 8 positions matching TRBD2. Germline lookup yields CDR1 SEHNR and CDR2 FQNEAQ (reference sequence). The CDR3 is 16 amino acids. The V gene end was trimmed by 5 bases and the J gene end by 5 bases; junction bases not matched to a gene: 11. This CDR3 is CASSSRSLAANNEQFF. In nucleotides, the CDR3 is TGTGCCAGCAGCAGCCGCTCACTAGCGGCTAACAATGAGCAGTTCTTC. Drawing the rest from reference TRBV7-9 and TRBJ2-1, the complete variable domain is DTGVSQNPRHKITKRGQNVTFRCDPISEHNRLYWYRQTLGQGPEFLTYFQNEAQLEKSRLLSDRFSAERPKGSFSTLEIQRTEQGDSAMYLCASSSRSLAANNEQFFGPGTRLTVL.

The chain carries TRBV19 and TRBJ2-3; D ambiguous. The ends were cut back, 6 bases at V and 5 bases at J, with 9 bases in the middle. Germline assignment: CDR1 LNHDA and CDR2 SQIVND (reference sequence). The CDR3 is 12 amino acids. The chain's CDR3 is CASRLREDTQYF. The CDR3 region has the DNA TGTGCCAGTAGGCTCCGAGAAGATACGCAGTATTTT. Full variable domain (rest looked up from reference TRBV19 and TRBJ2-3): DGGITQSPKYLFRKEGQNVTLSCEQNLNHDAMYWYRQDPGQGLRLIYYSQIVNDFQKGDIAEGYSVSREKKESFPLTVTSAQKNPTAFYLCASRLREDTQYFGPGTRLTVL.

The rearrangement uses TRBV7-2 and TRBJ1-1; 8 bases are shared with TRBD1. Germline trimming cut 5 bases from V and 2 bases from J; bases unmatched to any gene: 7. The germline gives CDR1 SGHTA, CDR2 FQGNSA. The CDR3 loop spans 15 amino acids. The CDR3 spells CASSPRTGTNTEAFF. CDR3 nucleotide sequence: TGTGCCAGCAGCCCTCGGACAGGGACTAACACTGAAGCTTTCTTT.

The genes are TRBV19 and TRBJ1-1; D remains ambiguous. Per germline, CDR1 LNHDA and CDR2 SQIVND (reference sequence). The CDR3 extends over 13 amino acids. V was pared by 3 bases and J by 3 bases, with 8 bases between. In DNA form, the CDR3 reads TGTGCCAGTAGTATGAACAGCCACACTGAAGCTTTCTTT. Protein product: CASSMNSHTEAFF.

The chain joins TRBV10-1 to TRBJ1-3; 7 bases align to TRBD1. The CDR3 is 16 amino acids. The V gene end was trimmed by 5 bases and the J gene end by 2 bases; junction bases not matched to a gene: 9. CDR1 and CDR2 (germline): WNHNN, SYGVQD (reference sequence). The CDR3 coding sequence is TGCGCCAGCAGTCCGCAACAGGGGACCGCTGGAAACACCATATATTTT. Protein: CASSPQQGTAGNTIYF.

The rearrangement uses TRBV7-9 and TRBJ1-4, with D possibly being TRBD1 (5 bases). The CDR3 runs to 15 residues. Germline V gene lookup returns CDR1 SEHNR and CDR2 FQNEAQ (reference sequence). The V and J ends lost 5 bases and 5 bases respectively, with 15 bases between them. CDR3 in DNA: TGTGCCAGCAGCGGGGCGGCAGGGTTCAATGAAAAACTGTTTTTT. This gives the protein CASSGAAGFNEKLFF.

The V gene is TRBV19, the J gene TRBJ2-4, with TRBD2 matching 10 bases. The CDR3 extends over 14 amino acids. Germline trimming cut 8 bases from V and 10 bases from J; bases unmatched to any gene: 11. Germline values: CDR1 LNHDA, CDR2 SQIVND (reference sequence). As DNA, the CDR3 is TGTGCCAGTTCCCTCTTGGCTAGCGGGAGTATTCAGTACTTC. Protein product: CASSLLASGSIQYF.